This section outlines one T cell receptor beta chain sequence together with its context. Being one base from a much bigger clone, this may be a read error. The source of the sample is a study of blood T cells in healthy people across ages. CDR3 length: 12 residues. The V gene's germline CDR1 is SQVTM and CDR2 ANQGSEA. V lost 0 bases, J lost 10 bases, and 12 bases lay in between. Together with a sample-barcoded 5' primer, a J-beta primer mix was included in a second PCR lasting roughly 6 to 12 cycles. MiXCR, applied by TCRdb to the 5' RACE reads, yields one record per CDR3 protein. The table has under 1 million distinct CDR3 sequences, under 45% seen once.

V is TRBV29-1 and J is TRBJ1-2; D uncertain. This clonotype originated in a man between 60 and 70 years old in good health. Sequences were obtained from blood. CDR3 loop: CSVEDMGRDYTF. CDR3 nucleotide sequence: TGCAGCGTTGAAGACATGGGGAGAGACTACACCTTC.